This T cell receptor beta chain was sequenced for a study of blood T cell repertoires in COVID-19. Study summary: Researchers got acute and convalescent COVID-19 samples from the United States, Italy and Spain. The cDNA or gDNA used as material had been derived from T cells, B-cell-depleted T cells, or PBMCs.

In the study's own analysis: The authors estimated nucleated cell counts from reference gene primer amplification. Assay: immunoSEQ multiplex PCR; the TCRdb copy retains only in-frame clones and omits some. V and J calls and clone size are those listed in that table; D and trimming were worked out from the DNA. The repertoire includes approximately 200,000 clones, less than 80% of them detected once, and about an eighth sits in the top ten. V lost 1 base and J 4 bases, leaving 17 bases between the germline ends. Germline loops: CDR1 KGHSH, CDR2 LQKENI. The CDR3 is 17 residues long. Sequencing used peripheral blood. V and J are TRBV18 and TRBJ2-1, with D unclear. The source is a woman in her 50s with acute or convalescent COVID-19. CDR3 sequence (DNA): TGTGCCAGCTCACCACTTGGGCAGGCCCAAGGATACAATGAGCAGTTCTTC. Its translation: CASSPLGQAQGYNEQFF. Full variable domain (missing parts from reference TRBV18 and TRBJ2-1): NAGVMQNPRHLVRRRGQEARLRCSPMKGHSHVYWYRQLPEEGLKFMVYLQKENIIDESGMPKERFSAEFPKEGPSILRIQQVVRGDSAAYFCASSPLGQAQGYNEQFFGPGTRLTVL.